One and the same sample provided the 20 T cell receptor beta chains below, sequenced in a study of cytomegalovirus exposure and HLA in healthy donors. Primers included in the PCR were 60 Vbeta and 13 Jbeta primers. Sequencing used immunoSEQ multiplex PCR; TCRdb keeps in-frame clones, though not all of them. The table for this sample gives roughly 77,000 clones. Sequencing was performed on PBMCs. The receptors derive from a man aged 30 to 45 in good health and CMV-seronegative.

V usage is TRBV29-1 and J usage is TRBJ2-5; TRBD1 agrees at 8 bases. The CDR3 spans 12 residues. Trimming at V came to 6 bases and at J to 7 bases, leaving 7 bases not matched to a gene. Germline loops: CDR1 SQVTM, CDR2 ANQGSEA. CDR3 region: CSVLTGVGTQYF. As DNA, the CDR3 is TGCAGCGTCTTGACAGGGGTTGGGACCCAGTACTTC.

This chain uses TRBV13 with TRBJ2-3; TRBD2 matches at 9 bases. V lost 7 bases and J lost 4; bases outside the gene matches: 3. CDR3 length equals 13 residues. Looked up from germline, CDR1 is PRHDT and CDR2 is FYEKMQ (reference sequence). For the CDR3, the DNA is TGTGCCAGCAACCAGCGGGGGGCAGATACGCAGTATTTT. Translating it yields CASNQRGADTQYF.

This rearrangement joins TRBV9 to TRBJ2-1; 7 bases line up with TRBD1. The V and J ends lost 4 bases and 4 bases, in that order; junction bases with no gene match: 14. The CDR3 contains 17 residues. Germline V CDR1 and CDR2: SGDLS, YYNGEE. DNA for the CDR3: TGTGCCAGCAGCCCCCATCGTAGGGGGCGAAGATACAATGAGCAGTTCTTC. Protein sequence: CASSPHRRGRRYNEQFF.

The rearrangement links TRBV29-1 to TRBJ2-5; 9 bases align to TRBD1. The CDR3 extends over 12 amino acids. J gave up 5 bases and V 7 bases, and 5 bases lay outside the gene matches. CDR1 is SQVTM and CDR2 is ANQGSEA in the germline V gene. CDR3 sequence reads: CSAPTGGETQYF. In nucleotides, the CDR3 is TGCAGCGCCCCGACAGGGGGTGAGACCCAGTACTTC.

The chain combines TRBV19 with TRBJ1-1, with 9 bases aligning to TRBD1. Germline V gene sequence: CDR1 LNHDA, CDR2 SQIVND (reference sequence). The V segment lost 2 bases and the J segment 1 base; nucleotides outside the gene matches: 5. The CDR3 consists of 16 residues. CDR3 residues: CASSIPGQGRNTEAFF. CDR3 bases: TGTGCCAGTAGTATACCGGGACAGGGAAGGAACACTGAAGCTTTCTTT.

This chain uses TRBV5-1 with TRBJ1-1, with a possible D match to TRBD1 (5 bases). The V gene lost 4 bases and the J gene lost 5 bases, with 12 bases spanning the gap. The CDR3 length is 13 residues. In germline, CDR1 is SGHRS, CDR2 YFSETQ. The CDR3 reads CASSTGTPTEAFF. For the CDR3, the DNA is TGCGCCAGCAGCACTGGGACTCCTACTGAAGCTTTCTTT.

This sequence joins TRBV7-3 and TRBJ2-3, with TRBD1 as a possible D gene (6 bases). The CDR3 has 12 residues. Trimming removed 6 bases from V and 4 bases from J, with 8 bases in between. CDR1 and CDR2 from the germline V gene are SGHTA and FQGTGA. The CDR3 bases are TGTGCCAGCAGGGGGGCCGCAGATACGCAGTATTTT. Translated, it gives CASRGAADTQYF.

The CDR3: CASSLDRYDDEQYF. The CDR3, as DNA: TGTGCCAGCAGCTTAGACAGGTACGATGACGAGCAGTACTTC. The chain employs TRBV7-9 and TRBJ2-7; weak D call: TRBD1 (5 bases). The CDR3 has 14 residues. CDR1 and CDR2 from the germline V gene are SEHNR and FQNEAQ (reference sequence). Trimming stripped 1 base from V and 5 bases from J, with 12 bases between.

The rearrangement uses TRBV7-9 and TRBJ2-7; 7 nucleotides align to TRBD1. The trim removed 6 bases at V and 6 bases at J, leaving 2 bases unmatched. This CDR3 has 11 residues. Germline V gene data show CDR1 as SEHNR and CDR2 as FQNEAQ (reference sequence). CDR3 sequence: CASSYRGEQYF. The CDR3 nucleotides are TGTGCCAGCAGTTACAGGGGCGAGCAGTACTTC.

The chain combines TRBV5-5 with TRBJ2-1; 7 positions agree with TRBD2. Trimming removed 6 bases from V and 7 bases from J; junction bases left unmatched: 16. The germline gives CDR1 SGHKS, CDR2 YYEKEE (reference sequence). The CDR3 contains 16 residues. CDR3 protein: CASNNDGLVVGNEQFF. CDR3 in DNA: TGTGCCAGCAATAATGATGGACTAGTGGTCGGAAATGAGCAGTTCTTC.

The J gene is TRBJ2-7, the V gene TRBV5-8, with no clear D. Trimming stripped 2 bases from V and 3 bases from J, with 9 bases between. Germline V gene data show CDR1 as SGHTS and CDR2 as YDEGEE. The CDR3 extends over 13 amino acids. CDR3 loop: CASSLNPYYEQYF. CDR3 bases: TGTGCCAGCAGCTTAAACCCCTACTACGAGCAGTACTTC.

This rearrangement joins TRBV5-1 to TRBJ2-3; a weak D match, TRBD2 (6 bases). This CDR3 spans 14 amino acids. Germline lookup yields CDR1 SGHRS and CDR2 YFSETQ. Trimming shortened V by 2 bases and J by 2 bases, and 9 bases separated the two germline ends. DNA for the CDR3: TGCGCCAGCAGCTTAAGGACTAACACAGATACGCAGTATTTT. It codes for CASSLRTNTDTQYF. Variable domain in full (rest from reference TRBV5-1 and TRBJ2-3): KAGVTQTPRYLIKTRGQQVTLSCSPISGHRSVSWYQQTPGQGLQFLFEYFSETQRNKGNFPGRFSGRQFSNSRSEMNVSTLELGDSALYLCASSLRTNTDTQYFGPGTRLTVL.

J is TRBJ2-2 and V is TRBV9, with 9 positions matching TRBD1. Trimming at V came to 4 bases and at J to 5 bases, leaving 9 bases not matched to a gene. The CDR3 spans 16 residues. Germline CDR1 is SGDLS and CDR2 is YYNGEE. The CDR3 here is CASSPRGQGGTGELFF. CDR3 coding DNA: TGTGCCAGCAGCCCGCGGGGACAGGGTGGAACCGGGGAGCTGTTTTTT.

The gene calls are TRBV5-1 and TRBJ2-2; 8 nucleotides match TRBD1. Germline V gene lookup returns CDR1 SGHRS and CDR2 YFSETQ. The CDR3 loop spans 16 amino acids. After removal of 2 bases from V and 4 bases from J, the junction contained 7 bases not matched to a gene. The CDR3 loop reads CASSFLGQGTTGELFF. The CDR3 DNA follows: TGCGCCAGCAGCTTTCTCGGACAGGGTACCACCGGGGAGCTGTTTTTT.

About this clone: At one end, the junction sequence differs from germline, possibly due to a read error. The chain has TRBV7-9 and TRBJ1-2; 7 bases match TRBD1. Per germline, CDR1 SEHNR and CDR2 FQNEAQ (reference sequence). This CDR3 is built from 11 residues. CDR3 amino acids: CASSRDSADRF. In DNA form, the CDR3 reads TGTGCCAGCAGCCGGGACAGCGCGGACCGATTC.

V is TRBV7-3 and J is TRBJ2-1, with TRBD2 matching over 16 bases. CDR1 is SGHTA, CDR2 FQGTGA, per germline. The CDR3 sequence is 14 residues long. The V and J ends lost 5 bases and 12 bases, in that order; junction bases with no gene match: 4. The CDR3 sequence is CASSQGLAGGRQFF. The CDR3 DNA is TGTGCCAGCAGCCAGGGACTAGCGGGGGGGCGGCAGTTCTTC.

The V call is TRBV29-1, the J call TRBJ2-5, with 11 nucleotides matching TRBD1. V gave up 7 bases and J gave up 4 bases; unmatched junction bases: 14. Per the germline V gene, CDR1 is SQVTM and CDR2 is ANQGSEA. This CDR3 is built from 16 residues. CDR3 sequence: CSAGQGAGSQGETQYF. CDR3 sequence (DNA): TGCAGCGCAGGACAGGGGGCGGGGTCGCAGGGAGAGACCCAGTACTTC.

This chain links TRBV11-2 with TRBJ2-3; 11 positions match TRBD2. CDR1 SGHAT and CDR2 FQNNGV come from the germline V gene. V shed 5 bases, J shed 4 bases, and the junction held 8 bases outside the gene matches. There are 16 residues in the CDR3. CDR3 amino acids: CASSSIAGGRADTQYF. Here the CDR3 DNA reads TGTGCCAGCAGCAGTATAGCGGGGGGGAGGGCAGATACGCAGTATTTT.

The CDR3 reads CATSRETGSSYGYTF. CDR3 in DNA: TGTGCCACCAGCAGAGAAACGGGATCTTCCTATGGCTACACCTTC. This chain connects TRBV15 to TRBJ1-2; D call uncertain. The germline V gene has CDR1 LNHNV and CDR2 YYDKDF (reference sequence). The V gene lost 0 bases and the J gene lost 4 bases, with 12 bases spanning the gap. This CDR3 has 15 residues. The whole variable domain, remainder taken from reference TRBV15 and TRBJ1-2, is DAMVIQNPRYQVTQFGKPVTLSCSQTLNHNVMYWYQQKSSQAPKLLFHYYDKDFNNEADTPDNFQSRRPNTSFCFLDIRSPGLGDTAMYLCATSRETGSSYGYTFGSGTRLTVV.

The chain uses TRBV9 and TRBJ1-2; TRBD1 is a possible D gene (5 bases). V lost 0 bases and J lost 0, with 12 bases in between. Germline CDR1 reads SGDLS; CDR2 reads YYNGEE. The CDR3 is 16 residues long. This CDR3 reads CASSVESGRANYGYTF. CDR3 nucleotide sequence: TGTGCCAGCAGCGTAGAATCGGGCAGGGCTAACTATGGCTACACCTTC.